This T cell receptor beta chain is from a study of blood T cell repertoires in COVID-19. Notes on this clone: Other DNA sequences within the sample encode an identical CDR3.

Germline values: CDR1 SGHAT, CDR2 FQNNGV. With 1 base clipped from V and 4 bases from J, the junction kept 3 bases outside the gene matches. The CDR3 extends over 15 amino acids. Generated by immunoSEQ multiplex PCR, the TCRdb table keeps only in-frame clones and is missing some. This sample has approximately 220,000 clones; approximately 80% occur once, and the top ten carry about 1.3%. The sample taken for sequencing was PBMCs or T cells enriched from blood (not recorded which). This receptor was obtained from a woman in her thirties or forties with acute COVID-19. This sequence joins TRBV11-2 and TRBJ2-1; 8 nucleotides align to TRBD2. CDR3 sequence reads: CASSLAGGAYNEQFF. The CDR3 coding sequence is TGTGCCAGCAGCTTAGCGGGGGGGGCGTACAATGAGCAGTTCTTC.